This TCR beta chain was recovered during a study of post-analysis software for immune sequencing data. Study results and caveats: Patients carried five TRBV segments more frequently than controls did, and TRBV5-6, TRBV5-1 and TRBV20-1 were among them.

Every TCR beta cDNA library bore unique molecular identifiers. One entry per CDR3 protein, called by TCRdb with MiXCR from the PCR reads. The repertoire has roughly 540,000 distinct CDR3 sequences, around a third of them found once; the top ten carry approximately 6%. This clonotype has just a few counts. No antigen is known for it. V was clipped by 0 bases and J by 9 bases, with 15 bases between them. From germline, CDR1 is LNHNV and CDR2 YYDKDF (reference sequence). CDR3 size: 15 residues. The TCR comes from a girl younger than 18 with multiple sclerosis. The sequenced sample was blood. The chain links TRBV15 to TRBJ2-4; D is possibly TRBD1 or TRBD2 (5 bases each). In nucleotides, the CDR3 is TGTGCCACCAGCAGAGAGGGGAAGGGGAGCGGCATTCAGTACTTC. The encoded protein is CATSREGKGSGIQYF.